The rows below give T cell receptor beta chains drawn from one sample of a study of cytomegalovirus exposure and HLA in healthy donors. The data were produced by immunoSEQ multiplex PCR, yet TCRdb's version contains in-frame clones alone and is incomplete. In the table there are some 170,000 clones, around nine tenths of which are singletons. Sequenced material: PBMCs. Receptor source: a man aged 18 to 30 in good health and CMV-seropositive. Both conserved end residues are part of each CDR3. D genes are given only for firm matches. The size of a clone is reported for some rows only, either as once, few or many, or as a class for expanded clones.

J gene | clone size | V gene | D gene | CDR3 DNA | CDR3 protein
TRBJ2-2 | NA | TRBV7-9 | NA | TGTGCCAGCAGGTCCTCCGGGAGATGGGAGACCGGGGAGCTGTTTTTT | CASRSSGRWETGELFF
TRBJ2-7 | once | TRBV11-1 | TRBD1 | TGTGCCAGCAGCCCGGACAGGGCGGTGCAGTACTTC | CASSPDRAVQYF
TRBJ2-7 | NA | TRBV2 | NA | TGTGCCAGCAGTGAGACAGGATCCTACGAGCAGTACTTC | CASSETGSYEQYF
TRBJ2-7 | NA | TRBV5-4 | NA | TGTGCCAGCAGCTTGCGTCCAGGGTTCTACGAGCAGTACTTC | CASSLRPGFYEQYF
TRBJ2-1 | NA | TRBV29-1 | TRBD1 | TGCAGCGTGGGGGTGGGACAGGGATTCGGTGGTGAGCAGTTCTTC | CSVGVGQGFGGEQFF
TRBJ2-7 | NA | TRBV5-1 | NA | TGCGCCAGCAGCTTGTCCGCTCAGGGCCCCTACGAGCAGTACTTC | CASSLSAQGPYEQYF
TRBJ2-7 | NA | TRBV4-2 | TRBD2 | TGTGCCAGCAGCCAAGAAGAGGCTAGCGGGAGTTACGAGCAGTACTTC | CASSQEEASGSYEQYF
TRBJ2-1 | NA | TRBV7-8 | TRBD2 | TGTGCCAGCAGCCCAAGACTAGCGGGAGGTTTTGGTGAGCAGTTCTTC | CASSPRLAGGFGEQFF
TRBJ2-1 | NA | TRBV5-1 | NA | TGCGCCAGCAGCTTGGATGGCAGCTACAATGAGCAGTTCTTC | CASSLDGSYNEQFF
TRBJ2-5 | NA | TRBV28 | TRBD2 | TGTGCCAGCTCAAGCGGGAGGAACCAAGAGACCCAGTACTTC | CASSSGRNQETQYF
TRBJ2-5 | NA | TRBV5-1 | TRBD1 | TGCGCCAGCAGCCGGACAGGGAACTATCAAGGAAAAGAGACCCAGTACTTC | CASSRTGNYQGKETQYF
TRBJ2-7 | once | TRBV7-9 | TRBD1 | TGTGCCAGCAGCCCAGCCGGGACAGGGTCCTACGAGCAGTACTTC | CASSPAGTGSYEQYF
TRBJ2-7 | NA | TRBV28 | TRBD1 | TGTGCCAGCAGTGTGGGACAGGGGGCCCCGTACGAGCAGTACTTC | CASSVGQGAPYEQYF
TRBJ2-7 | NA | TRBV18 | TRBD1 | TGTGCCAGCTCACCACCGGGACAGGGGTACTACGAGCAGTACTTC | CASSPPGQGYYEQYF
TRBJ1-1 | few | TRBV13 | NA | TGTGCCAGCAGCTTACAGACAGGGAACACTGAAGCTTTCTTT | CASSLQTGNTEAFF
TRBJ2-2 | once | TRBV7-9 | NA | TGTGCCAGCAGCTTGATTAGTAAAGTGAACACCGGGGAGCTGTTTTTT | CASSLISKVNTGELFF
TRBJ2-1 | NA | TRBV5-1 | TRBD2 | TGCGCCAGCAGCTTGGTAACTAGCGTGTACAATGAGCAGTTCTTC | CASSLVTSVYNEQFF
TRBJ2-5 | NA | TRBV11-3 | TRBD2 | TGTGCCAGCCAGCGGGGTCCCGATGGGACCCAGTACTTC | CASQRGPDGTQYF
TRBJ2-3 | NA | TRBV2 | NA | TGTGCCAGCAGTCCCTCCCTGGCGGGGAGTACGCAGTATTTT | CASSPSLAGSTQYF
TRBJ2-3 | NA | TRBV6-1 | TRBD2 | TGTGCCAGCAGCCCACTAGCGTCGAGCACAGATACGCAGTATTTT | CASSPLASSTDTQYF
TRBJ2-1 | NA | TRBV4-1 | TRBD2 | TGCGCCAGCAGCTCAAAAGGGACTAGCGGGAGGGCCTCCTACAATGAGCAGTTCTTC | CASSSKGTSGRASYNEQFF